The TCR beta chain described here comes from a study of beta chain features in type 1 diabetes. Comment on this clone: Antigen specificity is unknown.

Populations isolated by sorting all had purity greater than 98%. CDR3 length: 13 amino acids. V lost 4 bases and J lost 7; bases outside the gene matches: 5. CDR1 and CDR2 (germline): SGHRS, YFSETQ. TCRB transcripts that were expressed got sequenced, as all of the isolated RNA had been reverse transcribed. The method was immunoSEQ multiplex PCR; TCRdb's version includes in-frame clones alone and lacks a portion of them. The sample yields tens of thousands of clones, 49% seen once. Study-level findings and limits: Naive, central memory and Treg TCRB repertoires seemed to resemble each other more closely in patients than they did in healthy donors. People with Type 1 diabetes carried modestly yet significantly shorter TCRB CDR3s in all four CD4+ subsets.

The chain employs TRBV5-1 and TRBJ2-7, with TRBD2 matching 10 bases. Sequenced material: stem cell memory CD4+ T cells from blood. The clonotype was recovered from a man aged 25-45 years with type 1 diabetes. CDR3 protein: CASSEREGREQYF. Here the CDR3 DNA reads TGCGCCAGCAGCGAGCGGGAGGGCCGGGAGCAGTACTTC.